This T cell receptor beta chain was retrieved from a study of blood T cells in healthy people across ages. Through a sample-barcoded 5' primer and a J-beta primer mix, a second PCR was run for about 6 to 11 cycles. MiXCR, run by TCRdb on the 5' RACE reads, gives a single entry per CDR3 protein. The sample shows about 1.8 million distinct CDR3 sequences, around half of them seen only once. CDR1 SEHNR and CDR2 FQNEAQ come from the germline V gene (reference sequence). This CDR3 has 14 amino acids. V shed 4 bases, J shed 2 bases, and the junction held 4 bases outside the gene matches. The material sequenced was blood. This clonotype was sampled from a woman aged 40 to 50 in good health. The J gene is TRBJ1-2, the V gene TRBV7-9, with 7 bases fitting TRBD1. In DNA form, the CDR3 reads TGTGCCAGCAGCTCCTCGGGACAGAACTATGGCTACACCTTC. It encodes CASSSSGQNYGYTF.